This T cell receptor beta chain is drawn from a study of shared clonotypes between healthy human individuals. Study-wide findings and caveats: Naive subsets, compared against memory subsets, generally had larger estimated richness values.

Genomic DNA of every subset was divided equally among multiple immunoSEQ plates. Method: immunoSEQ multiplex PCR; TCRdb's copy keeps in-frame clones and lacks some. There are about 1.1 million clones in the sample; approximately 80% occur only once, and more than 0.5% lies in the top ten. Germline CDR1 is SGHNT and CDR2 is YENEEA. Trimming pared 1 base from V and 5 bases from J, leaving 8 bases between. The CDR3 sequence is 14 residues long. Only a few counts were recorded for this clone. Its antigen remains unknown. Sequences were obtained from memory CD4+ T cells from PBMCs. Noted subset: CD45RA-negative fraction. The origin of this receptor is a man between 18 and 35 years old in good health. Some clones in this sample may be carry-over from other donors' samples. This chain joins TRBV11-3 and TRBJ2-2, with D perhaps TRBD2 (5 bases). The CDR3: CASSLARGTGELFF. CDR3 DNA sequence: TGTGCCAGCAGCTTAGCTCGGGGTACCGGGGAGCTGTTTTTT. Drawing the rest from reference TRBV11-3 and TRBJ2-2, the complete variable domain is EAGVVQSPRYKIIEKKQPVAFWCNPISGHNTLYWYLQNLGQGPELLIRYENEEAVDDSQLPKDRFSAERLKGVDSTLKIQPAELGDSAVYLCASSLARGTGELFFGEGSRLTVL.